This T cell receptor (beta chain) was captured by sequencing in a study of control samples from healthy donors and cancer patients (dated by TCRdb to 2018 to 2021). Regarding this clone: What this receptor recognizes is not known. No base quality values were provided; no much bigger clone lies one nucleotide off.

The library was generated by the immunoSEQ multiplex PCR assay. TCRdb's version of the immuneACCESS table is confined to in-frame rearrangements and falls short of the full clone set. An unresolved V gene accounts for under half of the shortfall where checked; the remainder is of unknown origin. In this sample the table shows 150,000 to 190,000 clones, approximately 93% of which occur a single time. The top ten hold 2% to 2.5% of the sample. Material: blood. This sequence was found in a man aged 45-65 years in good health.

The CDR3: CASSLKAPGTGGSPLHF. In nucleotide form, the sequence is TGTGCCAGCAGCTTAAAGGCGCCCGGGACAGGGGGCTCACCCCTCCACTTT. The chain joins TRBV7-3 to TRBJ1-6, and 12 junctional nucleotides match TRBD1. As encoded in the germline V gene, CDR1 is SGHTA while CDR2 is FQGTGA. Clipping removes 1 base from V and 10 bases from J, with 8 as the unmatched junction base count. Including cysteine and phenylalanine, the CDR3 has 17 amino acids. CDR3 DNA only is kept here, 51 bases in frame from base 1.